The 16 T cell receptor beta chains below come from one sample, sequenced in a study of cytomegalovirus exposure and HLA in healthy donors. The PCR contained 60 Vbeta and 13 Jbeta primers. This table comes from immunoSEQ multiplex PCR, and its TCRdb copy is limited to in-frame clones, with some not included. The data show approximately 150,000 clones, roughly three fifths seen once. The sequenced material came from PBMCs. The receptor source for this set is a male donor in good health and CMV-seronegative.

A few counts support this clone. V and J are TRBV7-9 and TRBJ2-5, with D perhaps matching TRBD2 (6 bases). V was shortened by 10 bases and J by 7 bases, with 31 bases between the two germline ends. The CDR3 covers 17 residues. Germline assignment: CDR1 SEHNR and CDR2 FQNEAQ (reference sequence). CDR3 region: CAMGGERDRPGPGTQYF. The DNA of the CDR3 is TGTGCCATGGGCGGGGAGAGGGATAGGCCTGGTCCCGGGACCCAGTACTTC.

The chain joins TRBV7-9 to TRBJ1-1; TRBD1 is a possible D gene (6 bases). This CDR3 comprises 17 residues. Germline V CDR1 and CDR2: SEHNR, FQNEAQ (reference sequence). Trimming left V 0 bases short and J 0 bases short, with 14 bases between. This CDR3 is CASSLAADSKMNTEAFF. CDR3 in DNA: TGTGCCAGCAGCTTAGCTGCGGACAGTAAGATGAACACTGAAGCTTTCTTT.

The rearrangement joins TRBV5-1 to TRBJ2-7, with TRBD2 matching 14 bases. The ends lost 4 bases at V and 6 bases at J; junction bases unmatched: 3. The V gene's germline CDR1 is SGHRS and CDR2 YFSETQ. The CDR3 length is 14 residues. Here the CDR3 reads CASSHGLAGGEQYF. The CDR3 nucleotides read TGCGCCAGCAGCCATGGACTAGCGGGGGGCGAGCAGTACTTC.

The V call is TRBV11-2, the J call TRBJ2-7; the D gene is possibly TRBD1 (6 bases). Germline assignment: CDR1 SGHAT and CDR2 FQNNGV. V was shortened by 0 bases and J by 3 bases, with 12 bases between the two germline ends. CDR3 length: 15 amino acids. The CDR3 DNA reads as TGTGCCAGCAGCTTAGATTCAGGGGCCCTCTACGAGCAGTACTTC. This sequence encodes CASSLDSGALYEQYF.

The chain is built from TRBV18 and TRBJ2-1, with D tentatively TRBD1 (7 bases). Germline lookup yields CDR1 KGHSH and CDR2 LQKENI. Trimming removed 3 bases from V and 7 bases from J, with 13 bases in between. The CDR3 has 14 amino acids. The CDR3 sequence is CASSPTSRGNEQFF. The CDR3, as DNA: TGTGCCAGCTCACCTACTAGCAGGGGGAATGAGCAGTTCTTC.

This clone was seen a handful of times. This rearrangement joins TRBV18 to TRBJ1-3, with D possibly being TRBD1 (6 bases). V dropped 6 bases and J dropped 1 base, with 13 bases sitting between them. CDR1 is KGHSH, CDR2 LQKENI, per germline. This CDR3 comprises 15 residues. Here the CDR3 DNA reads TGTGCCAGCTCGCCTCAGGGGATATCTGGAAACACCATATATTTT. Its translation is CASSPQGISGNTIYF.

The chain recombines TRBV5-6 with TRBJ1-2; D not resolved. The CDR3 length is 16 residues. Trimming took off 7 bases at V and 4 bases at J, with 23 bases between the two ends. Germline lookup yields CDR1 SGHDT and CDR2 YYEEEE. In DNA, the CDR3 is TGTGCCAGCCAAATAGATACGAGGGCAGAGGGCTATGGCTACACCTTC. As protein: CASQIDTRAEGYGYTF.

The chain combines TRBV12-5 with TRBJ1-1; 10 nucleotides agree with TRBD1. V dropped 4 bases and J dropped 12; count of bases not matched to a gene: 14. The germline V gene encodes CDR1 LGHNT and CDR2 FRNRAP. The CDR3 extends over 15 amino acids. This chain's CDR3 is CASGSPGQGLKETFF. CDR3 sequence (DNA): TGTGCTAGTGGTTCACCGGGACAGGGGTTGAAAGAAACTTTCTTT.

This chain connects TRBV6-6 to TRBJ1-6; TRBD1 agrees at 7 bases. The CDR3 length is 15 residues. The J segment lost 6 bases and the V segment lost 7 bases, leaving 9 bases of the junction unmatched. Germline CDR1 reads MNHNY; CDR2 reads SVGAGI (reference sequence). CDR3 DNA sequence: TGTGCCAGCACCCAAGCAGGGGGATCTAATTCACCCCTCCACTTT. It encodes CASTQAGGSNSPLHF.

The chain has TRBV5-4 and TRBJ2-1; TRBD1 agrees at 7 bases. CDR3 length: 15 amino acids. Germline CDR1 SGHNT, CDR2 YYREEE (reference sequence). V was clipped by 4 bases and J by 3 bases; unmatched bases: 7. The CDR3 here is CASSRGGTVYNEQFF. CDR3 bases: TGTGCCAGCAGCCGTGGTGGGACAGTCTACAATGAGCAGTTCTTC.

This chain links TRBV25-1 with TRBJ1-4; a possible D gene is TRBD1 (5 bases). CDR1 is MGHDK and CDR2 is SYGVNS in the germline V gene. The CDR3 contains 13 residues. Trimming removed 4 bases from V and 6 bases from J, with 9 bases in between. CDR3 sequence: CASSGGRDEKLFF. CDR3 DNA sequence: TGTGCCAGCAGTGGGGGGAGGGATGAAAAACTGTTTTTT.

This chain links TRBV5-4 with TRBJ2-5; 12 positions agree with TRBD2. The trim removed 0 bases at V and 5 bases at J, leaving 8 bases unmatched. This CDR3 comprises 17 residues. CDR1 SGHNT and CDR2 YYREEE come from the germline V gene (reference sequence). The CDR3 region is CASSLASGGAVWETQYF. The CDR3 DNA follows: TGTGCCAGCAGCTTGGCTAGCGGGGGGGCGGTGTGGGAGACCCAGTACTTC.

The genes are TRBV7-9 and TRBJ2-7; 9 bases are shared with TRBD1. The CDR3 has 16 residues. The V gene's germline CDR1 is SEHNR and CDR2 FQNEAQ (reference sequence). With V trimmed by 3 bases and J by 2 bases, 8 bases remained unmatched. The CDR3 loop reads CASSFLTGGSTYEQYF. For the CDR3, the DNA is TGTGCCAGCAGCTTCCTGACAGGGGGTTCCACCTACGAGCAGTACTTC. The full variable domain, rest sourced from reference TRBV7-9 and TRBJ2-7, is DTGVSQNPRHKITKRGQNVTFRCDPISEHNRLYWYRQTLGQGPEFLTYFQNEAQLEKSRLLSDRFSAERPKGSFSTLEIQRTEQGDSAMYLCASSFLTGGSTYEQYFGPGTRLTVT.

V gene TRBV15 combines with J gene TRBJ2-5, with 7 bases aligning to TRBD1. The J call may be incorrect, as the DNA end agrees better with TRBJ2-7. The V gene's germline CDR1 is LNHNV and CDR2 YYDKDF (reference sequence). The CDR3 totals 14 residues. CDR3 bases: TGTGCCACCAGCAGAGATAGGGGGCGGAACGAGCAGTACTTC. This encodes CATSRDRGRNEQYF.

The chain joins TRBV5-1 to TRBJ1-4, with a possible D match to TRBD1 (5 bases). The CDR3 contains 16 residues. Germline assignment: CDR1 SGHRS and CDR2 YFSETQ. V shed 4 bases and J shed 0 bases, with 13 bases lying between them. CDR3 in amino acids: CASSLKLQATNEKLFF. The CDR3 region has the DNA TGCGCCAGCAGCCTAAAGCTACAGGCAACTAATGAAAAACTGTTTTTT.

The chain carries TRBV29-1 and TRBJ1-2, with TRBD1 matching over 8 bases. Trimming at V came to 3 bases and at J to 7 bases, leaving 4 bases not matched to a gene. CDR3 size: 12 residues. Per germline, CDR1 SQVTM and CDR2 ANQGSEA. This chain's CDR3 is CSVDQQGVGYTF. The DNA of the CDR3 is TGCAGCGTTGACCAACAGGGGGTTGGCTACACCTTC.